This entry lists 27 T cell receptor beta chains sequenced from one sample in a study of blood T cell repertoires in COVID-19. Using immunoSEQ multiplex PCR, the repertoire was profiled, and TCRdb retains in-frame clones only, with some absent. The sample lists about 350,000 clones; over 75% were seen once. Sequenced input: PBMCs or T cells enriched from blood (not recorded which). The receptor set was obtained from a woman aged 25 to 39 who had recovered from COVID-19.

The chain joins TRBV3-1 (or the pseudogene TRBV3-2) to TRBJ2-3, with D possibly being TRBD1 (5 bases). Trimming shortened V by 0 bases and J by 2 bases, and 9 bases separated the two germline ends. Germline assignment: CDR1 LGHDT and CDR2 YNNKEL (reference sequence). The CDR3 consists of 15 residues. The CDR3: CASSQDTGNTDTQYF. CDR3 coding DNA: TGTGCCAGCAGCCAAGATACAGGAAACACAGATACGCAGTATTTT.

This chain links TRBV19 with TRBJ2-1; 8 bases are a match to TRBD2. Looked up from germline, CDR1 is LNHDA and CDR2 is SQIVND (reference sequence). This CDR3 spans 15 amino acids. With 1 base clipped from V and 4 bases from J, the junction kept 3 bases outside the gene matches. The CDR3 loop reads CASSIASGGYNEQFF. The DNA for the CDR3 is TGTGCCAGTAGTATAGCCAGCGGGGGTTACAATGAGCAGTTCTTC.

The chain employs TRBV29-1 and TRBJ1-6; TRBD1 aligns across 7 bases. With 4 bases clipped from V and 5 bases from J, the junction kept 2 bases outside the gene matches. In germline, CDR1 is SQVTM, CDR2 ANQGSEA. This CDR3 is 13 amino acids long. The CDR3, as DNA: TGCAGCGTTGCTACAGGGGATAATTCACCCCTCCACTTT. Protein sequence: CSVATGDNSPLHF.

The J gene is TRBJ2-7, the V gene TRBV28; D unclear. CDR1 MDHEN and CDR2 SYDVKM come from the germline V gene. Deletions cut 2 bases from V and 7 bases from J, with 9 bases between. The CDR3 is 12 residues long. CDR3 amino acids: CASSLAALEQYF. The CDR3 coding sequence is TGTGCCAGCAGTTTAGCTGCGCTTGAGCAGTACTTC.

This clone has a single count. The rearrangement uses TRBV28 and TRBJ2-3, with a possible D match to TRBD2 (5 bases). This CDR3 contains 17 residues. CDR1 is MDHEN, CDR2 SYDVKM, per germline. Trimming took off 4 bases at V and 2 bases at J, with 19 bases between the two ends. CDR3 amino acids: CASSYWTPMSPTDTQYF. In DNA form, the CDR3 reads TGTGCCAGCAGTTATTGGACTCCCATGTCCCCCACAGATACGCAGTATTTT.

The CDR3 is CASSVGTSGLAYEQYF. CDR3 bases: TGTGCCAGCAGCGTCGGGACTAGCGGCCTCGCCTACGAGCAGTACTTC. This sequence joins TRBV3-1 (or the pseudogene TRBV3-2) and TRBJ2-7; 11 bases align to TRBD2. There are 16 residues in the CDR3. The V gene end was trimmed by 5 bases and the J gene end by 2 bases; junction bases not matched to a gene: 8. CDR1 and CDR2 (germline): LGHDT, YNNKEL (reference sequence).

The chain links TRBV3-1 (or the pseudogene TRBV3-2) to TRBJ2-2; D is perhaps TRBD2 (6 bases). V lost 4 bases, J lost 1 base, and 7 bases lay in between. This CDR3 region has 14 residues. Germline assignment: CDR1 LGHDT and CDR2 YNNKEL (reference sequence). CDR3 sequence (DNA): TGTGCCAGCAGCCCCGGGAGGAACACCGGGGAGCTGTTTTTT. The encoded protein is CASSPGRNTGELFF.

This clone is a singleton in its sample. V is TRBV14 and J is TRBJ1-5, with TRBD1 matching over 10 bases. V was pared by 3 bases and J by 7 bases, with 3 bases of the junction left unmatched. Germline CDR1 is SGHDN and CDR2 is FVKESK. The CDR3 is made up of 14 amino acids. The CDR3 DNA reads as TGTGCCAGCAGCCACGACAGGGGGCTACAGCCCCAGCATTTT. This codes for CASSHDRGLQPQHF.

The rearrangement links TRBV19 to TRBJ1-1; possibly TRBD1 for D (5 bases). CDR3 length equals 12 residues. Deletions cut 2 bases from V and 10 bases from J, with 11 bases between. CDR1 and CDR2 from the germline V gene are LNHDA and SQIVND (reference sequence). The CDR3 DNA is TGTGCCAGTAGTATATTCCAGGGATCAGCTTTCTTT. It specifies CASSIFQGSAFF. Drawing the rest from reference TRBV19 and TRBJ1-1, the complete variable domain is DGGITQSPKYLFRKEGQNVTLSCEQNLNHDAMYWYRQDPGQGLRLIYYSQIVNDFQKGDIAEGYSVSREKKESFPLTVTSAQKNPTAFYLCASSIFQGSAFFGQGTRLTVV.

This clone was found once. The CDR3: CASSGGGRPYEGYTF. The DNA for the CDR3 is TGTGCCAGCAGCGGTGGTGGCAGGCCCTATGAAGGCTACACCTTC. The rearrangement uses TRBV9 and TRBJ1-2; D unresolved. V was cut by 3 bases and J by 8 bases, with 20 bases left in between. CDR3 length equals 15 residues. Germline assignment: CDR1 SGDLS and CDR2 YYNGEE. The complete variable domain, with remaining parts taken from reference TRBV9 and TRBJ1-2, reads DSGVTQTPKHLITATGQRVTLRCSPRSGDLSVYWYQQSLDQGLQFLIQYYNGEERAKGNILERFSAQQFPDLHSELNLSSLELGDSALYFCASSGGGRPYEGYTFGSGTRLTVV.

The V and J genes are TRBV5-1 and TRBJ2-5; D is possibly TRBD2 (7 bases). This CDR3 is built from 14 residues. V dropped 4 bases and J dropped 5 bases, with 15 bases sitting between them. Germline V gene data show CDR1 as SGHRS and CDR2 as YFSETQ. This chain's CDR3 is CASSQNREGETQYF. In nucleotides, the CDR3 is TGCGCCAGCAGCCAGAACAGGGAGGGGGAGACCCAGTACTTC.

Details on this clone: The sample contains more than one DNA sequence encoding this CDR3. The J gene is TRBJ1-1, the V gene TRBV5-1, with D perhaps matching TRBD1 (5 bases). CDR1 is SGHRS and CDR2 is YFSETQ in the germline V gene. This CDR3 is built from 14 residues. The V end was cut by 1 base, the J end by 1 base, with 8 bases between. The CDR3 reads CASSLWGENTEAFF. The DNA of the CDR3 is TGCGCCAGCAGCTTGTGGGGGGAGAACACTGAAGCTTTCTTT.

The chain recombines TRBV19 with TRBJ1-1; the D gene is possibly TRBD1 (5 bases). Germline loops: CDR1 LNHDA, CDR2 SQIVND (reference sequence). V was trimmed by 2 bases and J by 4 bases, leaving 11 bases between them. CDR3 length: 14 residues. DNA of the CDR3: TGTGCCAGTAGTATACCAGGGCATGGCACTGAAGCTTTCTTT. It is translated as CASSIPGHGTEAFF.

This chain connects TRBV3-1 (or the pseudogene TRBV3-2) to TRBJ1-4; D perhaps matches TRBD1 (5 bases). The CDR3 runs 15 residues. The V gene lost 4 bases and the J gene lost 4 bases, with 13 bases spanning the gap. The V gene's germline CDR1 is LGHDT and CDR2 YNNKEL (reference sequence). The CDR3 region is CASSRGAGINEKLFF. Here the CDR3 DNA reads TGTGCCAGCAGCCGTGGGGCAGGGATTAATGAAAAACTGTTTTTT.

The V and J genes are TRBV28 and TRBJ1-1; D call uncertain. The ends were cut back, 1 base at V and 1 base at J, with 10 bases in the middle. Per the germline V gene, CDR1 is MDHEN and CDR2 is SYDVKM. The CDR3 runs 15 residues. CDR3 sequence reads: CASSLSPTQNTEAFF. The DNA for the CDR3 is TGTGCCAGCAGTTTATCACCCACACAGAACACTGAAGCTTTCTTT.

Written as DNA, the CDR3 is TGTGCCACCAGCAGAGATTTTGTCACGGGGAGGGACGAGCAGTACTTC. Protein sequence: CATSRDFVTGRDEQYF. V is TRBV15 and J is TRBJ2-7; 7 bases align to TRBD2. Germline assignment: CDR1 LNHNV and CDR2 YYDKDF (reference sequence). Trimming removed 0 bases from V and 5 bases from J; junction bases left unmatched: 10. This CDR3 has 16 amino acids.

This chain uses TRBV19 with TRBJ2-7, with TRBD1 matching over 10 bases. Trimming removed 3 bases from V and 0 bases from J; junction bases left unmatched: 8. CDR3 length equals 17 residues. Germline values: CDR1 LNHDA, CDR2 SQIVND (reference sequence). In DNA, the CDR3 is TGTGCCAGTAGTATTATGGGGGGACAGGGGATCTCCTACGAGCAGTACTTC. Translated: CASSIMGGQGISYEQYF.

The chain employs TRBV5-6 and TRBJ2-7; TRBD1 matches 9 bases. The CDR3 is 13 residues long. From germline, CDR1 is SGHDT and CDR2 YYEEEE. V shed 4 bases, J shed 3 bases, and the junction held 2 bases outside the gene matches. CDR3 residues: CASSRDRVYEQYF. The DNA for the CDR3 is TGTGCCAGCAGCCGGGACAGGGTCTACGAGCAGTACTTC. The full variable domain, with the rest looked up from reference TRBV5-6 and TRBJ2-7, is DAGVTQSPTHLIKTRGQQVTLRCSPKSGHDTVSWYQQALGQGPQFIFQYYEEEERQRGNFPDRFSGHQFPNYSSELNVNALLLGDSALYLCASSRDRVYEQYFGPGTRLTVT.

This chain links TRBV7-2 with TRBJ2-2; 14 bases match TRBD2. V gave up 3 bases and J gave up 4 bases; unmatched junction bases: 1. The CDR3 is 16 residues long. Germline loops: CDR1 SGHTA, CDR2 FQGNSA. Here the CDR3 reads CASSFGLAGGTGELFF. In DNA, the CDR3 is TGTGCCAGCAGCTTCGGACTAGCGGGGGGCACCGGGGAGCTGTTTTTT. The full variable domain, completed using reference TRBV7-2 and TRBJ2-2, is GAGVSQSPSNKVTEKGKDVELRCDPISGHTALYWYRQSLGQGLEFLIYFQGNSAPDKSGLPSDRFSAERTGGSVSTLTIQRTQQEDSAVYLCASSFGLAGGTGELFFGEGSRLTVL.

CDR3 region: CASSMYPPGSYGYTF. The CDR3 nucleotides are TGTGCCAGTAGTATGTACCCCCCGGGGTCCTATGGCTACACCTTC. J is TRBJ1-2 and V is TRBV19; D ambiguous. This CDR3 is 15 amino acids long. V dropped 3 bases and J dropped 4 bases, with 15 bases sitting between them. Germline assignment: CDR1 LNHDA and CDR2 SQIVND (reference sequence).

CDR3 loop: CASSLPEGYDFGEQYF. CDR3 bases: TGTGCCAGCAGCCTGCCCGAGGGCTACGATTTTGGTGAGCAGTACTTC. This rearrangement joins TRBV11-2 to TRBJ2-7, with D perhaps TRBD2 (5 bases). Trimming took off 5 bases at V and 7 bases at J, with 24 bases between the two ends. This CDR3 has 16 residues. CDR1 and CDR2 (germline): SGHAT, FQNNGV.

The rearrangement uses TRBV6-1 and TRBJ2-5; TRBD2 aligns across 8 bases. Unmatched junction bases numbered 4, after V lost 0 bases and J lost 4 bases. The CDR3 loop spans 15 amino acids. Germline V lookup: CDR1 MNHNS, CDR2 SASEGT. The CDR3: CASSEAEAGGETQYF. CDR3 coding DNA: TGTGCCAGCAGTGAAGCGGAGGCGGGGGGAGAGACCCAGTACTTC.

To note about this clone: This sample also contains other DNA sequences that code for the same CDR3. The V and J genes are TRBV18 and TRBJ1-2; 10 bases are shared with TRBD1. With 4 bases clipped from V and 3 bases from J, the junction kept 2 bases outside the gene matches. Germline CDR1 reads KGHSH; CDR2 reads LQKENI. The CDR3 contains 14 residues. The CDR3 DNA reads as TGTGCCAGCTCACGGACAGGGGGAGACTATGGCTACACCTTC. Encoded protein: CASSRTGGDYGYTF. The full variable domain, rest sourced from reference TRBV18 and TRBJ1-2, is NAGVMQNPRHLVRRRGQEARLRCSPMKGHSHVYWYRQLPEEGLKFMVYLQKENIIDESGMPKERFSAEFPKEGPSILRIQQVVRGDSAAYFCASSRTGGDYGYTFGSGTRLTVV.

The chain employs TRBV28 and TRBJ1-2; 9 nucleotides align to TRBD1. This CDR3 region has 14 residues. Losses at the gene ends were 4 bases for V and 4 bases for J; bases not matched to a gene: 4. From germline, CDR1 is MDHEN and CDR2 SYDVKM. In DNA, the CDR3 is TGTGCCAGCAGTTCATTGGGACAGGGCTATGGCTACACCTTC. This translates into CASSSLGQGYGYTF.

The chain links TRBV6-5 to TRBJ2-1, with 7 positions matching TRBD1. Germline loops: CDR1 MNHEY, CDR2 SVGAGI. V lost 6 bases and J lost 5; bases outside the gene matches: 4. The CDR3 has 13 amino acids. CDR3 coding DNA: TGTGCCAGCAGGAGGGGGCTGAACAATGAGCAGTTCTTC. Its translation is CASRRGLNNEQFF.

This chain joins TRBV12-3 or TRBV12-4 and TRBJ1-1; 7 nucleotides agree with TRBD1. The trim removed 5 bases at V and 5 bases at J, leaving 5 bases unmatched. CDR3 length equals 13 residues. CDR3 nucleotides: TGTGCCAGCAGTCCATCGACAGGGACTGAAGCTTTCTTT. This codes for CASSPSTGTEAFF.

This sequence joins TRBV29-1 and TRBJ1-2, with D possibly TRBD1 on 5 matching bases. V lost 6 bases and J 6 bases, leaving 20 bases between the germline ends. Germline V gene sequence: CDR1 SQVTM, CDR2 ANQGSEA. The CDR3 runs to 14 residues. CDR3 amino acids: CSVGTSTLRDGYTF. The CDR3 bases are TGCAGCGTCGGGACTTCCACCCTAAGGGATGGCTACACCTTC.